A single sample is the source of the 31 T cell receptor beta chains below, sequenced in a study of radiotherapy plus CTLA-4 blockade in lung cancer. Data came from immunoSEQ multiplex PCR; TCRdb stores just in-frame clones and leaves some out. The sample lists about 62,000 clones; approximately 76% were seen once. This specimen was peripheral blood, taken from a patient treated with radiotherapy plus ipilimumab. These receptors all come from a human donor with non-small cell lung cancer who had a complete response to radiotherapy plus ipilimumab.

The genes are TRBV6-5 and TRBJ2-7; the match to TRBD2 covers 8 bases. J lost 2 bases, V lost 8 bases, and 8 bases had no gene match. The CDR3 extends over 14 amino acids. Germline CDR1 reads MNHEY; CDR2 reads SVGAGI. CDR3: CASRPRGATYEQYF. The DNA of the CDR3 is TGTGCCAGCCGCCCGCGGGGGGCCACCTACGAGCAGTACTTC.

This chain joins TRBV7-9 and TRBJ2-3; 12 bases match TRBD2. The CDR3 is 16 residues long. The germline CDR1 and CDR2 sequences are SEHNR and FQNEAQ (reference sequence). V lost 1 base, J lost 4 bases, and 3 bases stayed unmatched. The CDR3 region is CASSLGLAGGPDTQYF. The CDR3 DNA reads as TGTGCCAGCAGCTTAGGCCTAGCGGGAGGGCCAGATACGCAGTATTTT.

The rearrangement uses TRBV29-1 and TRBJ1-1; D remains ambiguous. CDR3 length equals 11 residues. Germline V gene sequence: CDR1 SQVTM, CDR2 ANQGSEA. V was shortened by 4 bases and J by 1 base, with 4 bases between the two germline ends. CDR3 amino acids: CSVGRNTEAFF. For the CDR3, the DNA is TGCAGCGTTGGGAGGAACACTGAAGCTTTCTTT.

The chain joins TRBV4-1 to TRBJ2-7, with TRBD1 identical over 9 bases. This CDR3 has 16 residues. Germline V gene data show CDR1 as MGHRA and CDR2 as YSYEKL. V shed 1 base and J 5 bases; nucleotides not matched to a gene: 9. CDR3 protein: CASSQVGTGKTDEQYF. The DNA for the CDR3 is TGCGCCAGCAGCCAAGTTGGGACAGGGAAAACGGACGAGCAGTACTTC.

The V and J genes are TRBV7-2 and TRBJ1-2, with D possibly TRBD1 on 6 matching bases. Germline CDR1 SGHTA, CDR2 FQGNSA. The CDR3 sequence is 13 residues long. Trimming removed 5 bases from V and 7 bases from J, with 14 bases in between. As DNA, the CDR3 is TGTGCCAGCAGCCTGCCGGGGGGCGCTGGCTACACCTTC. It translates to CASSLPGGAGYTF.

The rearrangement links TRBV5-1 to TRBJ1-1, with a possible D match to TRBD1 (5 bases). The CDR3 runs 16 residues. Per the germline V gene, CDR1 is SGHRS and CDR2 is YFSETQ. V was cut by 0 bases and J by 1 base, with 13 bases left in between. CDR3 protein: CASSLGLGAANTEAFF. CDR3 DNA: TGCGCCAGCAGCTTGGGACTTGGGGCAGCGAACACTGAAGCTTTCTTT.

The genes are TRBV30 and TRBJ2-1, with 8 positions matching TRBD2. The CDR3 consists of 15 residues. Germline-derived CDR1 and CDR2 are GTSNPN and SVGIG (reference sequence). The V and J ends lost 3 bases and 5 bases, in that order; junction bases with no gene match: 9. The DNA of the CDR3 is TGTGCCTGGAGAAAACCGGGACTAGGCAACAATGAGCAGTTCTTC. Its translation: CAWRKPGLGNNEQFF.

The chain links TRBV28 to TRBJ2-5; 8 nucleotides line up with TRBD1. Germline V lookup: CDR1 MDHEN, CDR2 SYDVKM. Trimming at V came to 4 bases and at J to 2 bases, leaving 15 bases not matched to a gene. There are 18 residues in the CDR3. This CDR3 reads CASSSDLPRTGNQETQYF. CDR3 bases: TGTGCCAGCAGTTCGGACCTTCCTCGGACAGGGAATCAAGAGACCCAGTACTTC.

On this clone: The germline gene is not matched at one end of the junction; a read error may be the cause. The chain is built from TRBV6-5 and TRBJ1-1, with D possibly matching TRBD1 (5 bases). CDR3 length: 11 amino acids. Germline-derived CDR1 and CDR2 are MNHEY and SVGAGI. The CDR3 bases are TGTGCCAGCAGCTCTGACAGAAGGCACATCTTT. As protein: CASSSDRRHIF.

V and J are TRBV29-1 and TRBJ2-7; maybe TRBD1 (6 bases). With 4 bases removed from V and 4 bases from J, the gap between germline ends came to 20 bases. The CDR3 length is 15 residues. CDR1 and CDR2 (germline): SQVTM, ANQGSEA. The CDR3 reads CSVVFIDRRQYEQYF. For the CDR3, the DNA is TGCAGCGTTGTATTTATCGACAGGCGCCAGTACGAGCAGTACTTC.

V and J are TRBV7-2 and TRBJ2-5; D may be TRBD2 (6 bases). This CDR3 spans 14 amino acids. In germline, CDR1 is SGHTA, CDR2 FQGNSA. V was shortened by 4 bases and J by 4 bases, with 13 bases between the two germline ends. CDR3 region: CASSSQVGGETQYF. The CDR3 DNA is TGTGCCAGCAGCTCACAGGTGGGAGGAGAGACCCAGTACTTC.

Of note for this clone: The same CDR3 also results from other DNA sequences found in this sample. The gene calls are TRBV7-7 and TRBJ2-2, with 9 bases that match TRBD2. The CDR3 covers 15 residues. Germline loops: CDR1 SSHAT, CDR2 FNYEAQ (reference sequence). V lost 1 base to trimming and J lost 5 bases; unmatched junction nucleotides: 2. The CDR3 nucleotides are TGTGCCAGCAGCTTAGAGGCGGGGGGGACCGGGGAGCTGTTTTTT. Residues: CASSLEAGGTGELFF. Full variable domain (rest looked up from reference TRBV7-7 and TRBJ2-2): GAGVSQSPRYKVTKRGQDVTLRCDPISSHATLYWYQQALGQGPEFLTYFNYEAQPDKSGLPSDRFSAERPEGSISTLTIQRTEQRDSAMYRCASSLEAGGTGELFFGEGSRLTVL.

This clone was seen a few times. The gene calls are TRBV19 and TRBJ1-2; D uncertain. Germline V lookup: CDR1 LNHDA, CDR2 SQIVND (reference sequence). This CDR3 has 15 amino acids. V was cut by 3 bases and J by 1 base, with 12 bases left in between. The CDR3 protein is CASSMAQRINYGYTF. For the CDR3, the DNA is TGTGCCAGTAGTATGGCTCAGAGGATTAACTATGGCTACACCTTC.

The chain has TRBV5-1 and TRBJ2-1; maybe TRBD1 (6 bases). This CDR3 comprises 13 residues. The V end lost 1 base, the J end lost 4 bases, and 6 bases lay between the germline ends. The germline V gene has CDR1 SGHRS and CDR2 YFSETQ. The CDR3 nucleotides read TGCGCCAGCAGCTTGCAGGGGTACAATGAGCAGTTCTTC. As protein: CASSLQGYNEQFF.

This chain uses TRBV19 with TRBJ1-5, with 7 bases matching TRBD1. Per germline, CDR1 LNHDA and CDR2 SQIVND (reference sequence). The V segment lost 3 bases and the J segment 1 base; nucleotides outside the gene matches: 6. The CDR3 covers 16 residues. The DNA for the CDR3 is TGTGCCAGTAGTATCTTGACAGGGAGAAGCAATCAGCCCCAGCATTTT. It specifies CASSILTGRSNQPQHF.

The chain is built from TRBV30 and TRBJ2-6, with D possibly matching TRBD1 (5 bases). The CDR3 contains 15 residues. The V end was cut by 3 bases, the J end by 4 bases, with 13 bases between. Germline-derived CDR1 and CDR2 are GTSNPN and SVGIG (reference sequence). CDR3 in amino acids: CAWSRVAWGANVLTF. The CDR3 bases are TGTGCCTGGAGCAGGGTGGCGTGGGGGGCCAACGTCCTGACTTTC.

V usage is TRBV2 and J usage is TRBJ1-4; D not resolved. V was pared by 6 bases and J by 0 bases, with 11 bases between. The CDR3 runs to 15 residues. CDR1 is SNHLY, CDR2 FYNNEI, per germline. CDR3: CASRMTGATNEKLFF. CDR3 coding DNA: TGTGCCAGCAGGATGACCGGAGCAACTAATGAAAAACTGTTTTTT.

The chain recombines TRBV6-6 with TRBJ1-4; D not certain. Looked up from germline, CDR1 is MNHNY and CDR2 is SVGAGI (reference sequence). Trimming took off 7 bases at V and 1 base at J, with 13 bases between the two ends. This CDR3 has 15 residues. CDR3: CASIGDGRTNEKLFF. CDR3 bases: TGTGCCAGCATCGGGGATGGCAGAACTAATGAAAAACTGTTTTTT.

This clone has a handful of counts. For the CDR3, the DNA is TGTGCCAGCAGCTCTGGAGTAGGGGCTACTCAGCCCCAGCATTTT. It codes for CASSSGVGATQPQHF. The chain is built from TRBV6-6 and TRBJ1-5; possibly TRBD1 for D (5 bases). V lost 6 bases to trimming and J lost 6 bases, with 18 bases between them. The CDR3 is 15 residues long. The germline gives CDR1 MNHNY, CDR2 SVGAGI (reference sequence).

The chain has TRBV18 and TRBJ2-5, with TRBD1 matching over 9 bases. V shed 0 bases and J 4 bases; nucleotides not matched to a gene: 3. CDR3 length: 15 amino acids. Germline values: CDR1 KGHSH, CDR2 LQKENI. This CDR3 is CASSPPTDRGETQYF. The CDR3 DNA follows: TGTGCCAGCTCACCACCCACGGACAGGGGAGAGACCCAGTACTTC.

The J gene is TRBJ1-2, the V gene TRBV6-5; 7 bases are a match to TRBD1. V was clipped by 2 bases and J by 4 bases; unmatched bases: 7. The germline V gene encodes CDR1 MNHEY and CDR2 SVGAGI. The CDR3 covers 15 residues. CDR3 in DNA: TGTGCCAGCAGTTACCCGGACAGGTTCGTCTATGGCTACACCTTC. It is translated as CASSYPDRFVYGYTF.

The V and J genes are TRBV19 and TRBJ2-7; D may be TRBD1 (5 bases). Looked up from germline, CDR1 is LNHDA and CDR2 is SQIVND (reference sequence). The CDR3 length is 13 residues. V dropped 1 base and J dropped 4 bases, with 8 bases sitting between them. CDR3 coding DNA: TGTGCCAGTAGTATAGTGGGGCGGTACGAGCAGTACTTC. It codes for CASSIVGRYEQYF.

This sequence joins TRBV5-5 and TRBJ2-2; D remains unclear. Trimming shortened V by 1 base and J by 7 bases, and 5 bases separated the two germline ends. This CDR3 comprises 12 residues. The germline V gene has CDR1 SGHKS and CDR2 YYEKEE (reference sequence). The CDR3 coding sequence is TGTGCCAGCAGCTTGTATATCGGGGAGCTGTTTTTT. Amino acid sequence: CASSLYIGELFF.

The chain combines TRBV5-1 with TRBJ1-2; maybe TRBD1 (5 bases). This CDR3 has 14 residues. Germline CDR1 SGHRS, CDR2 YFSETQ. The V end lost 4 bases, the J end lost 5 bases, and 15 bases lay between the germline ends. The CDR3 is CASSTGQPGYGYTF. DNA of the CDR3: TGCGCCAGCAGCACCGGACAACCCGGGTATGGCTACACCTTC.

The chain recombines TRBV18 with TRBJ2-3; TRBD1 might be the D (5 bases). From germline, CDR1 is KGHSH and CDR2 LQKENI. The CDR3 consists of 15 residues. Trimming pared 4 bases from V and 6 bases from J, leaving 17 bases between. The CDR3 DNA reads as TGTGCCAGCTCACGCCTGGTGGGGCTGGGGGATACGCAGTATTTT. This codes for CASSRLVGLGDTQYF. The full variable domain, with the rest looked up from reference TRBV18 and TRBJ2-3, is NAGVMQNPRHLVRRRGQEARLRCSPMKGHSHVYWYRQLPEEGLKFMVYLQKENIIDESGMPKERFSAEFPKEGPSILRIQQVVRGDSAAYFCASSRLVGLGDTQYFGPGTRLTVL.

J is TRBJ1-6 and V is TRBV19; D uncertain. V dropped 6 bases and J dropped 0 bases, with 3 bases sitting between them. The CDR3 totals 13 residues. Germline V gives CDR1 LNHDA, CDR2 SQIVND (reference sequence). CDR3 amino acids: CASSGSYNSPLHF. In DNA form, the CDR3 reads TGTGCCAGTAGCGGCTCCTATAATTCACCCCTCCACTTT.

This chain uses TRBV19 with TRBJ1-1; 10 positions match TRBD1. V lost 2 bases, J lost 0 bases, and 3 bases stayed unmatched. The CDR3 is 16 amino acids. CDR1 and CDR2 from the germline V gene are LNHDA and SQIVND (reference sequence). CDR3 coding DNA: TGTGCCAGTAGTATAAGGACAGGGGGGATGAACACTGAAGCTTTCTTT. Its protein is CASSIRTGGMNTEAFF.

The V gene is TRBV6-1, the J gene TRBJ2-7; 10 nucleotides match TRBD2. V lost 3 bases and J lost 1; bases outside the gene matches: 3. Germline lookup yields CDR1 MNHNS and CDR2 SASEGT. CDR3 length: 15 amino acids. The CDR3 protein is CASSERLAGSYEQYF. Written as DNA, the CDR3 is TGTGCCAGCAGTGAGCGACTAGCGGGTTCCTACGAGCAGTACTTC.

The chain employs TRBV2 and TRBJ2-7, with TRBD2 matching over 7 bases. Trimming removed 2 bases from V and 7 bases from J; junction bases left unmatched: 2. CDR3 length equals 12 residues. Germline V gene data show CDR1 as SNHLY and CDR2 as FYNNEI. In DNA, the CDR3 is TGTGCCAGCAGTGAATGGGGGGGGGAGCAGTACTTC. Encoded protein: CASSEWGGEQYF. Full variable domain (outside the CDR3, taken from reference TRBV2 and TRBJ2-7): EPEVTQTPSHQVTQMGQEVILRCVPISNHLYFYWYRQILGQKVEFLVSFYNNEISEKSEIFDDQFSVERPDGSNFTLKIRSTKLEDSAMYFCASSEWGGEQYFGPGTRLTVT.

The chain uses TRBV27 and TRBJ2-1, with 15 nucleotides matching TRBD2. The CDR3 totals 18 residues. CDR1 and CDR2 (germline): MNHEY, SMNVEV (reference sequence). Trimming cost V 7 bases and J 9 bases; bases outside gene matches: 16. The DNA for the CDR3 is TGTGCCAGCACCTACCTCGGGACTAGCGGGAGGTCAATAGGTGAGCAGTTCTTC. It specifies CASTYLGTSGRSIGEQFF.

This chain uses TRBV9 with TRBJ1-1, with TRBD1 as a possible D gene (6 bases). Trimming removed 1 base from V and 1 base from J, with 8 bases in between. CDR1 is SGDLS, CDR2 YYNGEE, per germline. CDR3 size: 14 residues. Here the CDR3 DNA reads TGTGCCAGCAGCGTAACGGGACAGAACACTGAAGCTTTCTTT. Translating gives CASSVTGQNTEAFF.